Presented here are 12 T cell receptor beta chains from one specimen sequenced in a study of OX40 agonist ivuxolimab in advanced cancers. Clones were read by immunoSEQ multiplex PCR, and TCRdb kept only the in-frame ones, dropping some. Of tens of thousands of clones in the sample, 88% were seen once. The sample in question was CD4+ or CD8+ T cells sorted from blood, obtained in a trial of the OX40 agonist ivuxolimab. The receptors were sampled from an adult with an advanced solid tumor such as melanoma, head and neck, liver or kidney cancer.

This clone has a handful of counts. V and J are TRBV28 and TRBJ2-2, with D possibly TRBD2 on 7 matching bases. In germline, CDR1 is MDHEN, CDR2 SYDVKM. Trimming took 3 bases from V and 4 from J, leaving 12 bases between them. This CDR3 has 15 amino acids. CDR3 bases: TGTGCCAGCAGTTTTTTGGGAGGGGGCACCGGGGAGCTGTTTTTT. As protein: CASSFLGGGTGELFF.

The chain couples TRBV4-3 to TRBJ1-2; D is unclear. This CDR3 is built from 15 residues. Per germline, CDR1 LGHNA and CDR2 YSLEER. V lost 1 base to trimming and J lost 0 bases, with 9 bases between them. The CDR3 region is CASSQVIHSNYGYTF. The CDR3 DNA reads as TGCGCCAGCAGCCAAGTAATCCACTCTAACTATGGCTACACCTTC.

This clone was counted once. The gene calls are TRBV2 and TRBJ2-2; D is uncertain. Germline CDR1 is SNHLY and CDR2 is FYNNEI. The V gene lost 3 bases and the J gene lost 3 bases, with 17 bases spanning the gap. This CDR3 region has 17 residues. The CDR3 loop reads CASSDSPNAPYTGELFF. The DNA of the CDR3 is TGTGCCAGCAGTGATAGTCCGAACGCCCCATACACCGGGGAGCTGTTTTTT.

The V and J genes are TRBV28 and TRBJ1-4; D gene unclear. Looked up from germline, CDR1 is MDHEN and CDR2 is SYDVKM. The CDR3 is 13 residues long. Trimming stripped 6 bases from V and 0 bases from J, with 5 bases between. CDR3 bases: TGTGCCAGCAGCCCGGCAACTAATGAAAAACTGTTTTTT. The encoded protein is CASSPATNEKLFF.

The chain recombines TRBV19 with TRBJ2-1; 8 nucleotides align to TRBD2. Looked up from germline, CDR1 is LNHDA and CDR2 is SQIVND (reference sequence). The trim removed 5 bases at V and 7 bases at J, leaving 7 bases unmatched. The CDR3 has 14 residues. The CDR3 loop reads CASSGPGLVNEQFF. The CDR3 DNA reads as TGTGCCAGTAGTGGACCGGGACTAGTTAATGAGCAGTTCTTC.

V usage is TRBV5-1 and J usage is TRBJ2-1, with D maybe TRBD1 (6 bases). This CDR3 spans 16 amino acids. Germline V gene lookup returns CDR1 SGHRS and CDR2 YFSETQ. Trimming left V 2 bases short and J 2 bases short, with 14 bases between. The CDR3 DNA reads as TGCGCCAGCAGCTTCGGGACAACGTTTCCCTACAATGAGCAGTTCTTC. Its protein is CASSFGTTFPYNEQFF.

In this sample, this clone turned up once. This chain's CDR3 is CASSSPGGNRHGGYNEQFF. As DNA, the CDR3 is TGTGCCAGCAGCTCCCCGGGAGGGAACAGACATGGGGGGTACAATGAGCAGTTCTTC. The chain links TRBV7-9 to TRBJ2-1; the match to TRBD2 covers 8 bases. This CDR3 comprises 19 residues. CDR1 is SEHNR and CDR2 is FQNEAQ in the germline V gene (reference sequence). J lost 4 bases, V lost 4 bases, and 18 bases had no gene match. The complete variable domain, with remaining parts taken from reference TRBV7-9 and TRBJ2-1, reads DTGVSQNPRHKITKRGQNVTFRCDPISEHNRLYWYRQTLGQGPEFLTYFQNEAQLEKSRLLSDRFSAERPKGSFSTLEIQRTEQGDSAMYLCASSSPGGNRHGGYNEQFFGPGTRLTVL.

The rearrangement uses TRBV4-1 and TRBJ2-7; 11 bases match TRBD1. V was pared by 4 bases and J by 3 bases, with 2 bases of the junction left unmatched. This CDR3 contains 14 residues. Per the germline V gene, CDR1 is MGHRA and CDR2 is YSYEKL. The CDR3 sequence: CASSPGTGGYEQYF. CDR3 nucleotide sequence: TGCGCCAGCAGCCCAGGGACAGGGGGCTACGAGCAGTACTTC.

The V gene is TRBV4-1, the J gene TRBJ1-1, with a possible D match to TRBD1 (5 bases). V gave up 1 base and J gave up 4 bases, with 13 bases separating them. The germline CDR1 and CDR2 sequences are MGHRA and YSYEKL. This CDR3 is 15 amino acids long. CDR3: CASSQGGTEGTEAFF. CDR3 sequence (DNA): TGCGCCAGCAGCCAAGGGGGGACGGAGGGCACTGAAGCTTTCTTT.

Only a few counts were recorded for this clone. The rearrangement joins TRBV20-1 to TRBJ2-5; tentatively, D is TRBD1 or TRBD2 (5 bases each). V was cut by 5 bases and J by 8 bases, with 12 bases left in between. Germline V gene sequence: CDR1 DFQATT, CDR2 SNEGSKA (reference sequence). The CDR3 consists of 11 residues. The DNA of the CDR3 is TGCAGTGCTGGACTCAGGGTCACCCAGTACTTC. Residues: CSAGLRVTQYF.

The chain employs TRBV10-3 and TRBJ1-1; the D is unclear. V was trimmed by 6 bases and J by 1 base, leaving 9 bases between them. The CDR3 totals 13 residues. From germline, CDR1 is ENHRY and CDR2 SYGVKD. CDR3 loop: CAISAGGNTEAFF. CDR3 nucleotide sequence: TGTGCCATCAGCGCGGGTGGGAACACTGAAGCTTTCTTT.

The rearrangement links TRBV27 to TRBJ2-1, with D perhaps matching TRBD1 or TRBD2 (5 bases each). Germline V gives CDR1 MNHEY, CDR2 SMNVEV (reference sequence). Trimming took off 0 bases at V and 8 bases at J, with 20 bases between the two ends. The CDR3 consists of 17 residues. The CDR3 here is CASSLSIRGAYYDEQFF. CDR3 bases: TGTGCCAGCAGTTTATCGATTCGAGGGGCGTATTACGATGAGCAGTTCTTC.